This T cell receptor (beta chain) was sequenced for a study of control samples from healthy donors and cancer patients. Trimming shortened V by 2 bases and J by 13 bases, and 13 bases separated the two germline ends. CDR3 size: 13 residues. Per the germline V gene, CDR1 is SGDLS and CDR2 is YYNGEE. TCRdb's table, derived via immunoSEQ multiplex PCR, lists solely in-frame clones and lacks some. Of approximately 54,000 clones listed, about nine tenths were seen once; the top ten hold approximately 40%. The sequence was obtained from a man over 45 with head and neck cancer. The gene calls are TRBV9 and TRBJ1-6; a weak D match, TRBD1 (5 bases). Sequencing was performed on PBMCs. DNA of the CDR3: TGTGCCAGCAGCGTCGTACAGGAAGGGCCCCTCCACTTT. It codes for CASSVVQEGPLHF.